Presented here are 10 T cell receptor beta chains from one specimen sequenced in a study of identical twins' blood T cells. TCRdb re-called the 5' RACE reads through MiXCR, storing one row per CDR3 protein. The data contain 300,000 to 450,000 distinct CDR3 sequences, over 25% of them singletons. Sequencing was carried out using PBMCs. Source of these receptors: a woman aged 18-49 years in good health.

This clonotype was seen more than once but under ten times. The CDR3 DNA reads TGTGCCAGTAGTGCCCATTGGGGGCGGGATTCACCCCTCCACTTT. Residues: CASSAHWGRDSPLHF. The J gene is TRBJ1-6, the V gene TRBV19, with D perhaps matching TRBD1 (6 bases). Germline lookup yields CDR1 LNHDA and CDR2 SQIVND (reference sequence). V lost 5 bases and J 8 bases, leaving 16 bases between the germline ends. The CDR3 length is 15 residues.

V gene TRBV9 combines with J gene TRBJ1-1; 9 positions agree with TRBD1. The germline V gene has CDR1 SGDLS and CDR2 YYNGEE. This CDR3 contains 16 residues. The V gene end was trimmed by 2 bases and the J gene end by 2 bases; junction bases not matched to a gene: 7. The DNA of the CDR3 is TGTGCCAGCAGCGTGTCCGGGACAGGGCTTAACACTGAAGCTTTCTTT. Translation gives CASSVSGTGLNTEAFF.

The chain is built from TRBV19 and TRBJ1-1; D is uncertain. Germline lookup yields CDR1 LNHDA and CDR2 SQIVND (reference sequence). Trimming stripped 2 bases from V and 9 bases from J, with 10 bases between. This CDR3 has 12 residues. The CDR3 spells CASSIPQTQAFF. The CDR3 DNA follows: TGTGCCAGTAGTATACCCCAGACTCAAGCTTTCTTT.

The CDR3 DNA sequence: TGTGCCAGCAGTTTACTGTCAGACAACTATGGCTACACCTTC. Translation: CASSLLSDNYGYTF. The V gene is TRBV12-3 or TRBV12-4, the J gene TRBJ1-2; D is unclear. V lost 2 bases, J lost 2 bases, and 9 bases lay in between. The CDR3 covers 14 residues.

The chain combines TRBV18 with TRBJ2-7, with D perhaps given as TRBD1 or TRBD2 (5 bases each). CDR1 is KGHSH and CDR2 is LQKENI in the germline V gene. The V and J ends lost 3 bases and 5 bases respectively, with 11 bases between them. This CDR3 is built from 13 residues. The chain's CDR3 is CASSPRGTHEQYF. CDR3 DNA: TGTGCCAGCTCACCGAGGGGTACCCACGAGCAGTACTTC.

This clonotype was counted only a few times. The chain uses TRBV2 and TRBJ1-5, with D unresolved. Germline assignment: CDR1 SNHLY and CDR2 FYNNEI. V was pared by 1 base and J by 3 bases, with 7 bases between. This CDR3 is 14 amino acids long. CDR3: CASSEGQFNQPQHF. CDR3 bases: TGTGCCAGCAGTGAAGGCCAGTTCAATCAGCCCCAGCATTTT.

The chain is built from TRBV3-1 and TRBJ1-1; no clear D gene. The V gene's germline CDR1 is LGHDT and CDR2 YNNKEL (reference sequence). The CDR3 is 14 amino acids. The V gene lost 0 bases and the J gene lost 11 bases, with 16 bases spanning the gap. Here the CDR3 reads CASSQEVGRSVAFF. The CDR3 DNA follows: TGTGCCAGCAGCCAAGAAGTAGGGCGCTCAGTCGCTTTCTTT.

V gene TRBV19 combines with J gene TRBJ1-2; D possibly corresponds to TRBD1 (5 bases). The CDR3 consists of 16 residues. The ends were cut back, 6 bases at V and 3 bases at J, with 20 bases in the middle. The germline V gene has CDR1 LNHDA and CDR2 SQIVND (reference sequence). This CDR3 is CASSPRDGNFYYGYTF. The DNA of the CDR3 is TGTGCCAGTAGCCCCCGGGACGGTAATTTTTACTATGGCTACACCTTC.

This clonotype was detected only a few times. The chain couples TRBV5-1 to TRBJ1-2; 8 nucleotides align to TRBD1. The germline V gene has CDR1 SGHRS and CDR2 YFSETQ. The trim removed 0 bases at V and 7 bases at J, leaving 8 bases unmatched. This CDR3 has 15 residues. The CDR3 DNA follows: TGCGCCAGCAGCTTGGAAGCAACGGACAGGGCTGGCTACACCTTC. This translates into CASSLEATDRAGYTF.

CDR3 nucleotide sequence: TGCAGTGCTCCCCCCCGGCAGGGAAGGAATGAAAAACTGTTTTTT. It yields the protein CSAPPRQGRNEKLFF. The chain carries TRBV20-1 and TRBJ1-4; weak D call: TRBD1 (5 bases). The CDR3 has 15 residues. Deletions cut 5 bases from V and 5 bases from J, with 18 bases between. Per germline, CDR1 DFQATT and CDR2 SNEGSKA (reference sequence).